This TCR beta chain was captured by sequencing in a study of cytomegalovirus exposure and HLA in healthy donors. With 8 bases clipped from V and 4 bases from J, the junction kept 7 bases outside the gene matches. This CDR3 region has 13 residues. Per the germline V gene, CDR1 is SQVTM and CDR2 is ANQGSEA. With 60 Vbeta and 13 Jbeta primers, the PCR was carried out. TCRdb keeps only in-frame clones here, not all; method: immunoSEQ multiplex PCR. The sample lists approximately 140,000 clones, roughly 77% occurring once. This sequence joins TRBV29-1 and TRBJ2-3; the match to TRBD1 covers 9 bases. The material sequenced was PBMCs. The receptor's source is a man aged 35 to 55 in good health and CMV-seronegative. The CDR3 reads CSSTGGIADTQYF. The CDR3, as DNA: TGCAGCTCAACAGGGGGCATTGCAGATACGCAGTATTTT.